The 8 T cell receptor beta chains given below trace back to one sample, sequenced in a study of response to subunit inactivated influenza vaccine. Using its own MiXCR run on the RT-PCR reads, TCRdb lists one record per CDR3 protein. The sample yields hundreds of thousands of distinct CDR3 sequences, approximately 15% seen once. The sequencing used CD4+ T cells sorted from PBMCs, collected around 25 months after vaccination. The receptors were gathered from a man aged 50-75 years who received an inactivated influenza vaccine.

This clonotype was observed many times. V gene TRBV12-3 or TRBV12-4 combines with J gene TRBJ1-1, with a tentative D call TRBD1 (5 bases). V was clipped by 6 bases and J by 11 bases, with 19 bases between them. The CDR3 runs 13 residues. The CDR3 sequence is CASSPGATGEAFF. DNA of the CDR3: TGTGCCAGCAGCCCCGGGGCAACGGGGGAGGCTTTCTTT.

This chain joins TRBV20-1 and TRBJ2-1; a possible D gene is TRBD1 (6 bases). V lost 4 bases to trimming and J lost 4 bases, with 17 bases between them. Germline V gene lookup returns CDR1 DFQATT and CDR2 SNEGSKA (reference sequence). The CDR3 runs to 15 residues. CDR3 bases: TGCAGTGCTACGTTAGGGGGAGATTTTTACAATGAGCAGTTCTTC. Translation: CSATLGGDFYNEQFF.

The chain is built from TRBV20-1 and TRBJ2-1, with D unclear. Germline lookup yields CDR1 DFQATT and CDR2 SNEGSKA (reference sequence). The V end was cut by 0 bases, the J end by 5 bases, with 2 bases between. The CDR3 is made up of 11 amino acids. Written as DNA, the CDR3 is TGCAGTGCTAGAGATGACAATGAGCAGTTCTTC. This encodes CSARDDNEQFF.

This rearrangement joins TRBV6-2 or TRBV6-3 to TRBJ2-7; 9 bases agree with TRBD1. Germline V gene lookup returns CDR1 MNHEY and CDR2 SVGEGT. Germline trimming cut 6 bases from V and 2 bases from J; bases unmatched to any gene: 11. This CDR3 has 16 residues. CDR3 in DNA: TGTGCCAGCAGGAGAATACCGGGACAGGGCACCTACGAGCAGTACTTC. Translating gives CASRRIPGQGTYEQYF.

This clonotype occurred many times. V gene TRBV12-3 or TRBV12-4 combines with J gene TRBJ1-6, with D tentatively TRBD1 (5 bases). The CDR3 loop spans 15 amino acids. V dropped 5 bases and J dropped 5 bases, with 13 bases sitting between them. DNA of the CDR3: TGTGCCAGCAGTGTTACAACGGGGCATAATTCACCCCTCCACTTT. Its translation is CASSVTTGHNSPLHF.

This clonotype came up a few times. This chain connects TRBV18 to TRBJ2-4; D unresolved. V gave up 6 bases and J gave up 2 bases, with 14 bases separating them. The germline V gene encodes CDR1 KGHSH and CDR2 LQKENI. The CDR3 spans 15 residues. CDR3 amino acids: CASSPLGTTKNIQYF. The CDR3 DNA follows: TGTGCCAGCTCGCCCCTTGGTACTACCAAAAACATTCAGTACTTC. The whole variable domain, remainder taken from reference TRBV18 and TRBJ2-4, is NAGVMQNPRHLVRRRGQEARLRCSPMKGHSHVYWYRQLPEEGLKFMVYLQKENIIDESGMPKERFSAEFPKEGPSILRIQQVVRGDSAAYFCASSPLGTTKNIQYFGAGTRLSVL.

This clonotype showed up many times. CDR3 amino acids: CASSPGDYQETQYF. DNA for the CDR3: TGTGCCAGCAGTCCCGGAGATTACCAAGAGACCCAGTACTTC. V is TRBV12-3 or TRBV12-4 and J is TRBJ2-5; D is undetermined. CDR3 size: 14 residues. V was cut by 5 bases and J by 0 bases, with 10 bases left in between.

The V and J genes are TRBV7-2 and TRBJ1-4, with a tentative D call TRBD1 (5 bases). Germline lookup yields CDR1 SGHTA and CDR2 FQGNSA. CDR3 length: 12 residues. V was cut by 5 bases and J by 7 bases, with 8 bases left in between. CDR3: CASSIQGEKLFF. In nucleotides, the CDR3 is TGTGCCAGCAGCATTCAGGGTGAAAAACTGTTTTTT. Filled out from reference TRBV7-2 and TRBJ1-4, the complete variable domain reads GAGVSQSPSNKVTEKGKDVELRCDPISGHTALYWYRQSLGQGLEFLIYFQGNSAPDKSGLPSDRFSAERTGGSVSTLTIQRTQQEDSAVYLCASSIQGEKLFFGSGTQLSVL.